This T cell receptor beta chain was recorded in a study of T cells in Graves' hyperthyroidism and ophthalmopathy. This clonotype came up a few times. Antigen: not known. At one of its ends the junction is not consistent with the germline gene, which may arise from a read error. General observations from the study: A 13 V-J signature model discriminated ophthalmopathy versus stable hyperthyroidism. The model made its ophthalmopathy prediction, and onset followed a median approximately 6.5 months later.

CDR1 ENHRY and CDR2 SYGVKD come from the germline V gene. The CDR3 contains 14 residues. Patients were excluded for uncontrolled infection, other autoimmune disease, pregnancy or lactation. It was RNA transcripts that yielded the amplified TCR beta CDR3 regions. The study used the HTBI primer set for a first-round RT-PCR of the TCR CDR3. MiXCR, applied by TCRdb to the multiplex PCR reads, yields one record per CDR3 protein. The sample gives hundreds of thousands of distinct CDR3 sequences, about 45% of which show up once; 6.5% to 9% is in the top ten. The clonotype was recovered from an adult man with Graves' disease, either hyperthyroidism or ophthalmopathy (not recorded which). The specimen was peripheral blood or thyroid tissue (not recorded which). The rearrangement links TRBV10-3 to TRBJ1-6; D uncertain. The CDR3 DNA is TGTGCCAGCAGTGAGGCAGCGACGGGATCACCCCTCCACTTT. Its translation is CASSEAATGSPLHF.